A selection of T cell receptor beta chains follows, all from one sample in a study of circulating CD8 cells and anti-PD-1 response in melanoma. TCRdb redid the calling of the reads with MiXCR, one entry per CDR3 protein. Seen here are approximately 650 distinct CDR3 sequences, over 8.5% observed once, and the top ten hold 25% to 35%. The sequencing used CD8+ T cells from PBMCs, collected at baseline or after one month of anti-PD-1 therapy (not recorded which). The receptors here all came from a human donor with melanoma. The CDR3 runs from the conserved cysteine through the conserved F or W. A D gene is named only where the DNA matches it firmly. Some rows have no size entry. The others give once, few or many, or a class for an expanded clone.

D gene: NA
J gene: TRBJ2-3
V gene: TRBV18
clone size: medium-sized
CDR3 protein: CASSPPGSTDTQYF
CDR3 DNA: TGTGCCAGCTCACCCCCGGGGAGCACAGATACGCAGTATTTT

D gene: NA
J gene: TRBJ2-3
V gene: TRBV4-2
clone size: medium-sized
CDR3 protein: CASSLDSNPQYF
CDR3 DNA: TGTGCCAGCAGCCTAGACAGTAATCCGCAGTATTTT

D gene: TRBD1
J gene: TRBJ1-2
V gene: TRBV18
clone size: large
CDR3 protein: CASSGDRGGDGYTF
CDR3 DNA: TGTGCCAGCTCAGGGGACAGGGGAGGCGATGGCTACACCTTC

D gene: NA
J gene: TRBJ2-7
V gene: TRBV27
clone size: large
CDR3 protein: CASSPGALMSSYEQYF
CDR3 DNA: TGTGCCAGCAGTCCCGGGGCCTTAATGAGCTCCTACGAGCAGTACTTC

D gene: NA
J gene: TRBJ2-2
V gene: TRBV25-1
clone size: medium-sized
CDR3 protein: CASSPSAGQKNTGELFF
CDR3 DNA: TGTGCCAGCAGTCCCTCCGCCGGACAGAAGAACACCGGGGAGCTGTTTTTT

D gene: NA
J gene: TRBJ2-7
V gene: TRBV25-1
clone size: medium-sized
CDR3 protein: CASSEHSAQEYEQYF
CDR3 DNA: TGTGCCAGCAGTGAACATTCGGCACAGGAGTACGAGCAGTACTTC

D gene: NA
J gene: TRBJ2-7
V gene: TRBV20-1
clone size: medium-sized
CDR3 protein: CSATPRQGTASYYEQYF
CDR3 DNA: TGCAGTGCCACACCCCGTCAGGGAACCGCTTCGTACTACGAGCAGTACTTC

D gene: TRBD1
J gene: TRBJ1-5
V gene: TRBV7-2
clone size: medium-sized
CDR3 protein: CASSSQGAGQPQHF
CDR3 DNA: TGTGCCAGCAGCTCGCAGGGGGCCGGTCAGCCCCAGCATTTT

D gene: NA
J gene: TRBJ2-1
V gene: TRBV24-1
clone size: hyperexpanded
CDR3 protein: CATSDLRGGEQFF
CDR3 DNA: TGTGCCACCAGTGATTTGCGGGGAGGTGAGCAGTTCTTC

D gene: TRBD2
J gene: TRBJ2-2
V gene: TRBV29-1
clone size: large
CDR3 protein: CSVPGVGRATGELFF
CDR3 DNA: TGCAGCGTTCCCGGGGTCGGGAGGGCCACCGGGGAGCTGTTTTTT

D gene: NA
J gene: TRBJ1-1
V gene: TRBV11-2
clone size: medium-sized
CDR3 protein: CASNPTVRGTEAFF
CDR3 DNA: TGTGCCAGCAATCCGACAGTTCGGGGTACTGAAGCTTTCTTT

D gene: NA
J gene: TRBJ1-5
V gene: TRBV5-6
clone size: medium-sized
CDR3 protein: CASSLDRSPQHF
CDR3 DNA: TGTGCCAGCAGCTTGGATCGTTCGCCCCAGCATTTT

D gene: NA
J gene: TRBJ2-3
V gene: TRBV19
clone size: medium-sized
CDR3 protein: CTSSKEPWTGTITDTQYF
CDR3 DNA: TGTACCAGTAGTAAAGAGCCCTGGACGGGTACGATCACAGATACGCAGTATTTT

D gene: NA
J gene: TRBJ1-4
V gene: TRBV9
clone size: medium-sized
CDR3 protein: CASSPRGRLWGTTNEKLFF
CDR3 DNA: TGTGCCAGCAGCCCTAGAGGTAGACTATGGGGTACAACTAATGAAAAACTGTTTTTT

D gene: TRBD1
J gene: TRBJ2-7
V gene: TRBV28
clone size: medium-sized
CDR3 protein: CASKAGQGETYEQYF
CDR3 DNA: TGTGCCAGCAAGGCGGGCCAGGGGGAAACCTACGAGCAGTACTTC

D gene: NA
J gene: TRBJ2-1
V gene: TRBV7-9
clone size: medium-sized
CDR3 protein: CASSPWGGQRTYNEQFF
CDR3 DNA: TGTGCCAGCAGCCCCTGGGGGGGACAGAGAACCTACAATGAGCAGTTCTTC

D gene: NA
J gene: TRBJ2-2
V gene: TRBV29-1
clone size: NA
CDR3 protein: CSVLDGETGELFF
CDR3 DNA: TGCAGCGTTCTGGACGGAGAGACCGGGGAGCTGTTTTTT

D gene: NA
J gene: TRBJ2-1
V gene: TRBV7-2
clone size: large
CDR3 protein: CASSLAIEQFF
CDR3 DNA: TGTGCCAGCAGCTTAGCTATTGAGCAGTTCTTC

D gene: NA
J gene: TRBJ1-1
V gene: TRBV25-1
clone size: large
CDR3 protein: CASSEPRGGTEAFF
CDR3 DNA: TGTGCCAGCAGTGAACCCAGAGGGGGCACTGAAGCTTTCTTT

D gene: NA
J gene: TRBJ1-5
V gene: TRBV5-5
clone size: NA
CDR3 protein: CASSLFKEDQPQHF
CDR3 DNA: TGTGCCAGCAGCTTGTTCAAGGAGGATCAGCCCCAGCATTTT

D gene: TRBD2
J gene: TRBJ2-7
V gene: TRBV25-1
clone size: medium-sized
CDR3 protein: CASSVREGLNEQYF
CDR3 DNA: TGTGCCAGCAGTGTCCGGGAGGGCCTTAACGAGCAGTACTTC

D gene: TRBD1
J gene: TRBJ1-1
V gene: TRBV19
clone size: NA
CDR3 protein: CASSSPTGEMYTEAFF
CDR3 DNA: TGTGCCAGTAGTTCCCCGACAGGGGAGATGTACACTGAAGCTTTCTTT

D gene: TRBD2
J gene: TRBJ2-5
V gene: TRBV4-2
clone size: NA
CDR3 protein: CASSQGYTGGETQYF
CDR3 DNA: TGTGCCAGCAGCCAAGGGTATACGGGGGGGGAGACCCAGTACTTC

D gene: NA
J gene: TRBJ2-1
V gene: TRBV19
clone size: medium-sized
CDR3 protein: CASSILSSYNEQFF
CDR3 DNA: TGTGCCAGTAGTATTTTGAGCTCCTACAATGAGCAGTTCTTC

D gene: TRBD2
J gene: TRBJ2-1
V gene: TRBV6-4
clone size: NA
CDR3 protein: CASRETSGEGNEQFF
CDR3 DNA: TGTGCCAGCAGAGAGACTAGCGGGGAGGGCAATGAGCAGTTCTTC

D gene: TRBD2
J gene: TRBJ2-1
V gene: TRBV28
clone size: large
CDR3 protein: CASSPHPSGIYNEQFF
CDR3 DNA: TGTGCCAGCAGTCCCCACCCTAGCGGGATCTACAATGAGCAGTTCTTC

D gene: NA
J gene: TRBJ1-3
V gene: TRBV29-1
clone size: large
CDR3 protein: CSVEDQGHTSGNTIYF
CDR3 DNA: TGCAGCGTTGAAGATCAGGGACATACCTCTGGAAACACCATATATTTT

D gene: NA
J gene: TRBJ2-2
V gene: TRBV7-2
clone size: medium-sized
CDR3 protein: CASSLVGSGELFF
CDR3 DNA: TGTGCCAGCAGCTTAGTGGGAAGCGGGGAGCTGTTTTTT

D gene: NA
J gene: TRBJ2-3
V gene: TRBV25-1
clone size: large
CDR3 protein: CASSGTAVISGPTDTQYF
CDR3 DNA: TGTGCCAGCAGTGGTACGGCAGTCATTAGCGGCCCCACAGATACGCAGTATTTT

D gene: TRBD2
J gene: TRBJ2-1
V gene: TRBV19
clone size: medium-sized
CDR3 protein: CASSIGLANEQFF
CDR3 DNA: TGTGCCAGTAGTATAGGACTAGCCAATGAGCAGTTCTTC

D gene: NA
J gene: TRBJ2-5
V gene: TRBV29-1
clone size: medium-sized
CDR3 protein: CSATRLVLHGRSETQYF
CDR3 DNA: TGCAGCGCCACAAGGCTAGTGCTGCACGGGAGAAGTGAGACCCAGTACTTC

D gene: TRBD1
J gene: TRBJ2-5
V gene: TRBV7-2
clone size: large
CDR3 protein: CASSGRGSWETQYF
CDR3 DNA: TGTGCCAGCAGCGGCAGGGGGTCCTGGGAGACCCAGTACTTC

D gene: TRBD1
J gene: TRBJ2-3
V gene: TRBV24-1
clone size: medium-sized
CDR3 protein: CATSAADRVGTDTQYF
CDR3 DNA: TGTGCCACCAGTGCCGCAGACAGGGTTGGCACAGATACGCAGTATTTT

D gene: NA
J gene: TRBJ2-7
V gene: TRBV19
clone size: large
CDR3 protein: CASNIPETAATYEQYF
CDR3 DNA: TGTGCCAGTAACATCCCCGAAACAGCGGCAACCTACGAGCAGTACTTC

D gene: NA
J gene: TRBJ2-3
V gene: TRBV19
clone size: large
CDR3 protein: CASSIPQGNGPDTQYF
CDR3 DNA: TGTGCCAGTAGTATCCCCCAGGGGAATGGTCCAGATACGCAGTATTTT

D gene: NA
J gene: TRBJ2-1
V gene: TRBV7-3
clone size: medium-sized
CDR3 protein: CASSLEGSSYNEQFF
CDR3 DNA: TGTGCCAGCAGCTTAGAGGGCAGCTCCTACAATGAGCAGTTCTTC

D gene: NA
J gene: TRBJ1-5
V gene: TRBV27
clone size: medium-sized
CDR3 protein: CASSLVGGYSNQPQHF
CDR3 DNA: TGTGCCAGCAGTCTAGTCGGGGGGTATAGCAATCAGCCCCAGCATTTT

D gene: NA
J gene: TRBJ2-2
V gene: TRBV20-1
clone size: NA
CDR3 protein: CSAKDAGRDTGELFF
CDR3 DNA: TGCAGTGCCAAAGACGCTGGGCGAGACACCGGGGAGCTGTTTTTT

D gene: NA
J gene: TRBJ2-7
V gene: TRBV4-3
clone size: medium-sized
CDR3 protein: CASSQGITGQNSYEQYF
CDR3 DNA: TGCGCCAGCAGCCAAGGGATAACCGGACAGAACTCCTACGAGCAGTACTTC

D gene: TRBD1
J gene: TRBJ2-5
V gene: TRBV28
clone size: few
CDR3 protein: CASSFQGDVETQYF
CDR3 DNA: TGTGCCAGCAGTTTTCAGGGGGACGTAGAGACCCAGTACTTC

D gene: NA
J gene: TRBJ2-7
V gene: TRBV25-1
clone size: hyperexpanded
CDR3 protein: CASSSRRGNNEQYF
CDR3 DNA: TGTGCCAGCAGTTCAAGGAGAGGGAACAACGAGCAGTACTTC

D gene: NA
J gene: TRBJ2-3
V gene: TRBV7-2
clone size: large
CDR3 protein: CASTLGSSTDTQYF
CDR3 DNA: TGTGCCAGCACCTTAGGGTCTAGCACAGATACGCAGTATTTT

D gene: NA
J gene: TRBJ2-4
V gene: TRBV4-3
clone size: medium-sized
CDR3 protein: CASSQDMGVTQYF
CDR3 DNA: TGCGCCAGCAGCCAAGATATGGGGGTTACTCAGTACTTC

D gene: NA
J gene: TRBJ2-1
V gene: TRBV5-8
clone size: NA
CDR3 protein: CASSLAMRAEQFF
CDR3 DNA: TGTGCCAGCAGCTTGGCCATGCGCGCTGAGCAGTTCTTC

D gene: NA
J gene: TRBJ1-2
V gene: TRBV25-1
clone size: medium-sized
CDR3 protein: CASSATGSQGYTF
CDR3 DNA: TGTGCCAGCAGCGCCACAGGGAGTCAGGGCTACACCTTC

D gene: TRBD1
J gene: TRBJ2-5
V gene: TRBV25-1
clone size: medium-sized
CDR3 protein: CASSDPWTGWVETQYF
CDR3 DNA: TGTGCCAGCAGTGACCCCTGGACAGGGTGGGTGGAGACCCAGTACTTC

D gene: NA
J gene: TRBJ2-7
V gene: TRBV28
clone size: large
CDR3 protein: CASSLGVYTGPLSYEQYF
CDR3 DNA: TGTGCCAGCAGTTTAGGGGTCTATACAGGGCCCCTCTCCTACGAGCAGTACTTC

D gene: NA
J gene: TRBJ2-7
V gene: TRBV5-1
clone size: medium-sized
CDR3 protein: CASSLGRETYEQYF
CDR3 DNA: TGCGCCAGCAGCTTGGGTCGAGAAACCTACGAGCAGTACTTC

D gene: NA
J gene: TRBJ2-1
V gene: TRBV5-8
clone size: few
CDR3 protein: CASSLAMRDEQFF
CDR3 DNA: TGTGCCAGCAGCTTGGCCATGCGCGATGAGCAGTTCTTC

D gene: NA
J gene: TRBJ2-1
V gene: TRBV29-1
clone size: medium-sized
CDR3 protein: CSVEGVVPGHLVSDIPYNEQFF
CDR3 DNA: TGCAGCGTTGAAGGGGTAGTTCCAGGGCATTTAGTTTCGGATATCCCCTACAATGAGCAGTTCTTC